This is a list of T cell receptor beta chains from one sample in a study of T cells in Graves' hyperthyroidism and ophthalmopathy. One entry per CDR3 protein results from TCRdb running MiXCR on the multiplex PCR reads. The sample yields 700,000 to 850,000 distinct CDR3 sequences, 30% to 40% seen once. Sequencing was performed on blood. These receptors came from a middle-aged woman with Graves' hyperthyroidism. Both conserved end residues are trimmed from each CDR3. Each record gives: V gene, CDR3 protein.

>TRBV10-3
ASRARAQTAF
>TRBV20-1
SARRGTGRWYEQY
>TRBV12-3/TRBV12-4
ASSRGGRGLGETQY
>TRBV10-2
ASRARATHTGELF
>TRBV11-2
ASSSRRLDRETQY
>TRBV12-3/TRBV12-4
ASSLGSNQPQH
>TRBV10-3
AIIRRLEDRQQY
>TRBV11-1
ASSLGVSKEIQY
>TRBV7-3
ASSKRGSPEGTEAF
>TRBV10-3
AIRIQGNYGYT
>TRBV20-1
SASTGGSEKLF
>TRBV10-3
AISESWGVTYEQY
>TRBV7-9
ASSLVTGLTYEQY
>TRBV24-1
ATSRDRAGMGTGELF
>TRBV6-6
ASSTFSGDYGYT
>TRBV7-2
ASSYSSGGAPETQY
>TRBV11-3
ASIKGESGVLT
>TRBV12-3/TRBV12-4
ASSLDGQGFETQY
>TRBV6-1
ASSHGLASNTGELF
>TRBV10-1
ARTGDNSPLH
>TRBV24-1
ATNDADLNTEAF
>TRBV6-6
ASSYGTGYSNQPQH
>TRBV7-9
ASSLSYRGAQPQH
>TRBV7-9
ATGRGHNFYEQY
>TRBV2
ASWGTPSGMNTEAF
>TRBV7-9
ASSLSDSGANVLT
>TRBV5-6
ATSRDSYTEAF
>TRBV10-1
ASRGHGSTEAF
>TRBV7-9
ASSQDGGENSYEQY
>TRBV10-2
ASSGGQASNQPQH
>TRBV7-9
ASSLDLAGQY
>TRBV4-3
ASSLLGASNYGYT
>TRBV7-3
ASSLTTNQETQY
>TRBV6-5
ASSQGRISYEQY
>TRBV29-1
SVHRGGHTEAF
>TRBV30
AWGTGTSLGQY
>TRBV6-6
ASSYSGGADSNQPQH